The 16 T cell receptor beta chains in this list originate from one sample, sequenced in a study of blood T cell repertoires in COVID-19. Clones were sequenced by immunoSEQ multiplex PCR, and TCRdb holds only the in-frame ones, with some missing. The data show around 310,000 clones, nearly 90% seen once. The material sequenced was PBMCs or T cells enriched from blood (not recorded which). Source of these receptors: a woman aged 25 to 39 who had recovered from COVID-19.

V gene TRBV19 combines with J gene TRBJ1-2; D remains ambiguous. CDR1 and CDR2 from the germline V gene are LNHDA and SQIVND (reference sequence). V dropped 3 bases and J dropped 2 bases, with 10 bases sitting between them. The CDR3 consists of 14 residues. The CDR3 sequence: CASSIAGNNYGYTF. DNA of the CDR3: TGTGCCAGTAGTATCGCGGGGAACAACTATGGCTACACCTTC.

This clone appeared a few times. The chain links TRBV19 to TRBJ1-5, with 8 nucleotides matching TRBD1. CDR1 and CDR2 (germline): LNHDA, SQIVND (reference sequence). The CDR3 consists of 15 residues. With 3 bases clipped from V and 6 bases from J, the junction kept 7 bases outside the gene matches. CDR3 sequence: CASSIMTGVGQPQHF. CDR3 DNA: TGTGCCAGTAGTATTATGACAGGGGTGGGTCAGCCCCAGCATTTT. The whole variable domain, filled in from reference TRBV19 and TRBJ1-5, reads DGGITQSPKYLFRKEGQNVTLSCEQNLNHDAMYWYRQDPGQGLRLIYYSQIVNDFQKGDIAEGYSVSREKKESFPLTVTSAQKNPTAFYLCASSIMTGVGQPQHFGDGTRLSIL.

The chain recombines TRBV28 with TRBJ2-1, with a possible D match to TRBD2 (5 bases). The length of the CDR3 is 15 residues. Per the germline V gene, CDR1 is MDHEN and CDR2 is SYDVKM. The germline V and J ends were trimmed by 2 bases and 4 bases, with 12 bases remaining between them. CDR3 sequence: CASSLTRGVYNEQFF. The DNA for the CDR3 is TGTGCCAGCAGTTTAACCCGGGGTGTGTACAATGAGCAGTTCTTC.

The rearrangement joins TRBV7-2 to TRBJ2-1, with 9 positions matching TRBD2. The ends lost 2 bases at V and 4 bases at J; junction bases unmatched: 3. Per the germline V gene, CDR1 is SGHTA and CDR2 is FQGNSA. CDR3 length equals 15 residues. CDR3 residues: CASSLSTSGYNEQFF. The CDR3 DNA reads TGTGCCAGCAGCTTATCGACTAGCGGTTACAATGAGCAGTTCTTC. Full variable domain (rest looked up from reference TRBV7-2 and TRBJ2-1): GAGVSQSPSNKVTEKGKDVELRCDPISGHTALYWYRQSLGQGLEFLIYFQGNSAPDKSGLPSDRFSAERTGGSVSTLTIQRTQQEDSAVYLCASSLSTSGYNEQFFGPGTRLTVL.

The J gene is TRBJ2-3, the V gene TRBV30; 9 bases agree with TRBD2. CDR1 is GTSNPN and CDR2 is SVGIG in the germline V gene (reference sequence). The ends lost 0 bases at V and 3 bases at J; junction bases unmatched: 7. This CDR3 region has 16 residues. Here the CDR3 DNA reads TGTGCCTGGAGTGTACGGGGGCTAGCGGGAACAGATACGCAGTATTTT. It codes for CAWSVRGLAGTDTQYF. The complete variable domain, with remaining parts taken from reference TRBV30 and TRBJ2-3, reads SQTIHQWPATLVQPVGSPLSLECTVEGTSNPNLYWYRQAAGRGLQLLFYSVGIGQISSEVPQNLSASRPQDRQFILSSKKLLLSDSGFYLCAWSVRGLAGTDTQYFGPGTRLTVL.

The chain has TRBV28 and TRBJ2-7; D gene ambiguous. Trimming left V 7 bases short and J 7 bases short, with 14 bases between. The CDR3 runs 12 residues. Germline CDR1 is MDHEN and CDR2 is SYDVKM. Here the CDR3 reads CASNTRMEEQYF. CDR3 nucleotide sequence: TGTGCCAGCAATACCAGGATGGAAGAGCAGTACTTC.

The rearrangement links TRBV7-2 to TRBJ2-7; TRBD2 aligns across 7 bases. V lost 3 bases, J lost 4 bases, and 12 bases stayed unmatched. The CDR3 length is 16 residues. Germline V gene lookup returns CDR1 SGHTA and CDR2 FQGNSA. The CDR3: CASSFQSDSGRYEQYF. CDR3 bases: TGTGCCAGCAGCTTTCAATCAGATTCCGGGAGGTACGAGCAGTACTTC.

The V and J genes are TRBV6-5 and TRBJ2-7; D possibly corresponds to TRBD2 (6 bases). The germline V gene has CDR1 MNHEY and CDR2 SVGAGI. The CDR3 is made up of 14 amino acids. Trimming removed 9 bases from V and 2 bases from J, with 17 bases in between. The CDR3 coding sequence is TGTGCCAGTGGGCGGGGCCCCCGAACCTACGAGCAGTACTTC. This codes for CASGRGPRTYEQYF.

The chain is built from TRBV28 and TRBJ2-3; 16 bases are shared with TRBD2. CDR3 length: 18 residues. From germline, CDR1 is MDHEN and CDR2 SYDVKM. V shed 6 bases and J 4 bases; nucleotides not matched to a gene: 10. Here the CDR3 DNA reads TGTGCCAGCAGCCCGGGACTAGCGGGAGGGCCCGTCTCAGATACGCAGTATTTT. This gives the protein CASSPGLAGGPVSDTQYF.

The chain uses TRBV18 and TRBJ2-5; weak D call: TRBD2 (5 bases). The CDR3 has 14 amino acids. Trimming left V 1 base short and J 4 bases short, with 10 bases between. The germline V gene encodes CDR1 KGHSH and CDR2 LQKENI. The CDR3 DNA reads as TGTGCCAGCTCACCACTCGGGGTGCGAGAGACCCAGTACTTC. Translating gives CASSPLGVRETQYF.

The rearrangement uses TRBV5-1 and TRBJ2-5; D is undetermined. The CDR3 length is 16 residues. V was clipped by 0 bases and J by 0 bases, with 12 bases between them. Germline CDR1 and CDR2: SGHRS and YFSETQ. DNA of the CDR3: TGCGCCAGCAGCTTGGGTAATATAGTGGACCAAGAGACCCAGTACTTC. Protein product: CASSLGNIVDQETQYF.

The V call is TRBV4-2, the J call TRBJ1-1; maybe TRBD1 (5 bases). Trimming cost V 3 bases and J 5 bases, with 13 bases left between them. From germline, CDR1 is LGHNA and CDR2 YNFKEQ. CDR3 length: 14 residues. The CDR3 nucleotides read TGTGCCAGCAGCCAGGACCCTGGGGCGACTGAAGCTTTCTTT. It yields the protein CASSQDPGATEAFF.

The chain uses TRBV5-1 and TRBJ2-7; 7 bases line up with TRBD1. CDR3 length: 14 amino acids. Looked up from germline, CDR1 is SGHRS and CDR2 is YFSETQ. The V gene end was trimmed by 4 bases and the J gene end by 7 bases; junction bases not matched to a gene: 11. The CDR3 DNA follows: TGCGCCAGCAGCCCAAACCGACAGGGTGGAGAGCAGTACTTC. Translating gives CASSPNRQGGEQYF.

The chain links TRBV15 to TRBJ2-1; perhaps TRBD2 as D (6 bases). Trimming left V 1 base short and J 6 bases short, with 10 bases between. The CDR3 totals 14 residues. The germline V gene has CDR1 LNHNV and CDR2 YYDKDF (reference sequence). The CDR3, as DNA: TGTGCCACCAGCAGAGCGGGAGTTCTCAATGAGCAGTTCTTC. Translating it yields CATSRAGVLNEQFF.

J is TRBJ1-4 and V is TRBV19; weak D call: TRBD1 (5 bases). Trimming shortened V by 7 bases and J by 8 bases, and 14 bases separated the two germline ends. Germline V lookup: CDR1 LNHDA, CDR2 SQIVND (reference sequence). CDR3 length equals 13 residues. The CDR3: CASKPGGGEKLFF. For the CDR3, the DNA is TGTGCCAGTAAACCGGGGGGAGGAGAAAAACTGTTTTTT.

V gene TRBV27 combines with J gene TRBJ2-7, with TRBD1 matching 9 bases. V shed 8 bases, J shed 5 bases, and the junction held 13 bases outside the gene matches. CDR3 length: 15 residues. Germline V lookup: CDR1 MNHEY, CDR2 SMNVEV (reference sequence). In DNA, the CDR3 is TGTGCCAGCGGTCGACGGGGACAGGGTACGCACGAGCAGTACTTC. It translates to CASGRRGQGTHEQYF.